This entry features one T cell receptor beta chain sequence. Its antigen is still unknown. What was sequenced were expressed TCRB transcripts, since all of the isolated RNA had been reverse transcribed. Approximately 3.5 million reads was the average for naive, central memory and regulatory T cell samples. Using immunoSEQ multiplex PCR, the repertoire was profiled, and TCRdb retains in-frame clones only, with some absent. The profile shows around 140,000 clones, approximately 10% of them singletons. The sample belongs to a study of beta chain features in type 1 diabetes. Study background: Summed over all samples, the examined sorted cells came to under 110,000,000.

Whole-study findings and limits: Significant though moderate, a shortening of TCRB CDR3s appeared in all four CD4+ subsets of Type 1 diabetes patients. Over-representation of high TCR-expressing cells was a possible consequence of cDNA sequencing.

Unmatched junction bases numbered 5, after V lost 3 bases and J lost 5 bases. The CDR3 length is 15 residues. Germline V gene sequence: CDR1 SEHNR, CDR2 FQNEAQ (reference sequence). This receptor was taken from a man aged 30 to 45 with type 1 diabetes. The genes are TRBV7-9 and TRBJ2-7; TRBD2 agrees at 12 bases. Sequencing was carried out using central memory CD4+ T cells from blood. In DNA form, the CDR3 reads TGTGCCAGCAGCTTGAAACTAGCGGGGGGTGACGAGCAGTACTTC. Its protein is CASSLKLAGGDEQYF.